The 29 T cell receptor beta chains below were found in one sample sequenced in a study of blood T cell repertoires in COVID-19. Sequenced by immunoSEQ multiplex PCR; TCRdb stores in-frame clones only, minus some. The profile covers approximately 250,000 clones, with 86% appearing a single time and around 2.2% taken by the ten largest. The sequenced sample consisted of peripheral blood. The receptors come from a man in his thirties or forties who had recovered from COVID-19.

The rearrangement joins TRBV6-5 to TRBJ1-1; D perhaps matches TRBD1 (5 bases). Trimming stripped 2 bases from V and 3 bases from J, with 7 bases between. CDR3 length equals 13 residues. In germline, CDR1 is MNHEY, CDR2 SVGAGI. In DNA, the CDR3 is TGTGCCAGCAGTTACACCAGGGACACTGAAGCTTTCTTT. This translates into CASSYTRDTEAFF.

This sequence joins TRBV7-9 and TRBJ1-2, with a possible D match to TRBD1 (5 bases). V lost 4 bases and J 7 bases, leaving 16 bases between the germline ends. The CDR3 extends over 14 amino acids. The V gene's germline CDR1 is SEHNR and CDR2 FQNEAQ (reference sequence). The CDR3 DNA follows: TGTGCCAGCAGCTCCCAACGGGGGTTAAGTGGCTACACCTTC. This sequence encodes CASSSQRGLSGYTF.

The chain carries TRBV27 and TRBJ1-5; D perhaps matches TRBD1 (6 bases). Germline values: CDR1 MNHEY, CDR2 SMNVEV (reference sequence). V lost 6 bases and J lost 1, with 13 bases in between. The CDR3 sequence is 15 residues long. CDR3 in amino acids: CASRAGVVSNQPQHF. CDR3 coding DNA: TGTGCCAGCAGGGCAGGGGTAGTGAGCAATCAGCCCCAGCATTTT.

CDR3 in amino acids: CASSIYRTGGTSYEQYF. The CDR3 bases are TGTGCCAGTAGTATCTATAGAACAGGGGGAACCTCCTACGAGCAGTACTTC. The chain couples TRBV19 to TRBJ2-7, with 8 bases fitting TRBD1. V was clipped by 3 bases and J by 0 bases; unmatched bases: 10. CDR1 is LNHDA, CDR2 SQIVND, per germline (reference sequence). This CDR3 region has 17 residues.

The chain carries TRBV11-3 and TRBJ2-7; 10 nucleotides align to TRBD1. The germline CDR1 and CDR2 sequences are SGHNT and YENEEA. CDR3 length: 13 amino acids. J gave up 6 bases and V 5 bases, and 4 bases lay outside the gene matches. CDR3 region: CASSVRTGGEQYF. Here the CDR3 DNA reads TGTGCCAGCAGCGTACGGACAGGGGGCGAGCAGTACTTC.

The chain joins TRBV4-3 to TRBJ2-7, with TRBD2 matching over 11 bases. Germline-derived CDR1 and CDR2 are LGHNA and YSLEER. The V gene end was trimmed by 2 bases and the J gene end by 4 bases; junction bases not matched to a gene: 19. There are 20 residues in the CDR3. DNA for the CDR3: TGCGCCAGCAGCCAACACGTAGCGGGGGGGCGAAACCCCTCCATATACGAGCAGTACTTC. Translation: CASSQHVAGGRNPSIYEQYF.

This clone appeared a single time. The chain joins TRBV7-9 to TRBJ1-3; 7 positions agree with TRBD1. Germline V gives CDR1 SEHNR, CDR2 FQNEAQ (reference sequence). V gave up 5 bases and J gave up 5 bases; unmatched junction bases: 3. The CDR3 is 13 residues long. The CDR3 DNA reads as TGTGCCAGCAGCCTGGGACAGAGAAACACCATATATTTT. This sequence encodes CASSLGQRNTIYF.

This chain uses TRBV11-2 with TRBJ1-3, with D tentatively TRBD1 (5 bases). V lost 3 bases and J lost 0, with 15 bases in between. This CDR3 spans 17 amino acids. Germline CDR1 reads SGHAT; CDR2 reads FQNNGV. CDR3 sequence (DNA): TGTGCCAGCAGCTTGGGGGGAAGATGGTACTCTGGAAACACCATATATTTT. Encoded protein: CASSLGGRWYSGNTIYF. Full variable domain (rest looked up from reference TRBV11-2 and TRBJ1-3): EAGVAQSPRYKIIEKRQSVAFWCNPISGHATLYWYQQILGQGPKLLIQFQNNGVVDDSQLPKDRFSAERLKGVDSTLKIQPAKLEDSAVYLCASSLGGRWYSGNTIYFGEGSWLTVV.

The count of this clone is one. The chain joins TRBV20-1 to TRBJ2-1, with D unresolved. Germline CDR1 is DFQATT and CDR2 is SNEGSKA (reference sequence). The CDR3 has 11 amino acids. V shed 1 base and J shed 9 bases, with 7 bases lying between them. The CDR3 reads CSARALSEQFF. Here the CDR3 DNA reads TGCAGTGCTAGAGCTCTTTCTGAGCAGTTCTTC.

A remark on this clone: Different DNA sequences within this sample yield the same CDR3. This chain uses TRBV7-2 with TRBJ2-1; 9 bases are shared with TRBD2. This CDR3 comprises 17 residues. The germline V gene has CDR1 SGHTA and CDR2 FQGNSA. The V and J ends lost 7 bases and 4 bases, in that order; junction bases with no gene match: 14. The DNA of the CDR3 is TGTGCCAGCATCACACGGCGGGCGGGGGGGCGGTACAATGAGCAGTTCTTC. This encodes CASITRRAGGRYNEQFF.

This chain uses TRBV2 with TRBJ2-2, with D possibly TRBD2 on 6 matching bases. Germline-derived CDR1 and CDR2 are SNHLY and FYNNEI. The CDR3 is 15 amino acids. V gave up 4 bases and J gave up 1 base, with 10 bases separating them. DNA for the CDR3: TGTGCCAGCAGTGCCCGGGACTTGAACACCGGGGAGCTGTTTTTT. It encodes CASSARDLNTGELFF.

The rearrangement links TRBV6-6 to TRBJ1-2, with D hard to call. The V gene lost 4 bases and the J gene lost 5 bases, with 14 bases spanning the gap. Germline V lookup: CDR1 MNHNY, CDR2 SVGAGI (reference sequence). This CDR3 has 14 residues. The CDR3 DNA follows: TGTGCCAGCAGTTCACTGGAGAAATTTTATGGCTACACCTTC. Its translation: CASSSLEKFYGYTF.

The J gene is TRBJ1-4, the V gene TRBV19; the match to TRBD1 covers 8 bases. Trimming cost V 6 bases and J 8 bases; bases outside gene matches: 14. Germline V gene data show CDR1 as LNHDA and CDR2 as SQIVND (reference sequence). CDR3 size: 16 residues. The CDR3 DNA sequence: TGTGCCAGTAGATCGGGGTTGAGGACAGGGAACGAAAAACTGTTTTTT. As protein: CASRSGLRTGNEKLFF.

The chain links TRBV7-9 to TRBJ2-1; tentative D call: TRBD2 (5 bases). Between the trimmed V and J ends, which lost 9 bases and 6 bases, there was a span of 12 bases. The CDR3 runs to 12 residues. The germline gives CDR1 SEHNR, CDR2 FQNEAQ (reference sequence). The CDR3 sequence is CARGGLGNEQFF. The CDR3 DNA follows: TGTGCCAGAGGCGGGTTAGGCAATGAGCAGTTCTTC.

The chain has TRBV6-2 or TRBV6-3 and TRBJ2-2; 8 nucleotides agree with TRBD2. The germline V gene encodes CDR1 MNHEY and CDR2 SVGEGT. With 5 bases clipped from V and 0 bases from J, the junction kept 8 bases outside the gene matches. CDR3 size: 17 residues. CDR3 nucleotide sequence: TGTGCCAGCAGTCCCTTCGGGGGGGGGCCGAACACCGGGGAGCTGTTTTTT. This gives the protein CASSPFGGGPNTGELFF.

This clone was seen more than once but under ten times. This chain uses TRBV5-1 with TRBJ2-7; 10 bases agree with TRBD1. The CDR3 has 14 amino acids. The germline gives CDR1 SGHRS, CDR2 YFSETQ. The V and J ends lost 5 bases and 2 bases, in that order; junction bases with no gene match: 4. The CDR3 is CASRKGQGAYEQYF. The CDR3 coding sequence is TGCGCCAGCAGAAAAGGACAGGGGGCCTACGAGCAGTACTTC. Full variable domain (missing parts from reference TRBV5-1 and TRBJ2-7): KAGVTQTPRYLIKTRGQQVTLSCSPISGHRSVSWYQQTPGQGLQFLFEYFSETQRNKGNFPGRFSGRQFSNSRSEMNVSTLELGDSALYLCASRKGQGAYEQYFGPGTRLTVT.

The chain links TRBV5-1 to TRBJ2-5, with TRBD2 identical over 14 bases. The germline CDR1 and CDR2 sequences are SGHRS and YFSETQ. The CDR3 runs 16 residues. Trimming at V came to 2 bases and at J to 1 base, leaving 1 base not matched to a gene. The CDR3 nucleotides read TGCGCCAGCAGCTTCGGACTAGCGGGAGGCCAAGAGACCCAGTACTTC. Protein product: CASSFGLAGGQETQYF.

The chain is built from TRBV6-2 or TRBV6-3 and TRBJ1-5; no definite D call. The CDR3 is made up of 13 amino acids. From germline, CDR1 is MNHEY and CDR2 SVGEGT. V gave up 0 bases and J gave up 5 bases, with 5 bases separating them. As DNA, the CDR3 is TGTGCCAGCAGTTACTCGAGTTATCAGCCCCAGCATTTT. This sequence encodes CASSYSSYQPQHF.

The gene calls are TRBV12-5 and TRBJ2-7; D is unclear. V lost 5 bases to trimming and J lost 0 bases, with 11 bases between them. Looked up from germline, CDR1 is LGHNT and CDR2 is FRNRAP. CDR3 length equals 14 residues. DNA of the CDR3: TGTGCTAGTGGTCCCGACACGAGCTCCTACGAGCAGTACTTC. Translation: CASGPDTSSYEQYF.

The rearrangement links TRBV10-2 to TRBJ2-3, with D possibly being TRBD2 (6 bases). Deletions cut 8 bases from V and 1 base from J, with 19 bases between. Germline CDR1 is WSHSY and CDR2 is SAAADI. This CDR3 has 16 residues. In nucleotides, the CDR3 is TGCGCCAGCGGACCCCCGGGAGATCGGCGCACAGATACGCAGTATTTT. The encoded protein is CASGPPGDRRTDTQYF.

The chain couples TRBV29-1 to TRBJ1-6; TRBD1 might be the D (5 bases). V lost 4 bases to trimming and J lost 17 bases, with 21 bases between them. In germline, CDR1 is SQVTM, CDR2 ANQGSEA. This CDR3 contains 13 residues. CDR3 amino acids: CSVVGISLGPVHF. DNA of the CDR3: TGCAGCGTTGTGGGAATCAGTTTGGGGCCCGTCCACTTT. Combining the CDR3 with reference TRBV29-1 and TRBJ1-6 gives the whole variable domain SAVISQKPSRDICQRGTSLTIQCQVDSQVTMMFWYRQQPGQSLTLIATANQGSEATYESGFVIDKFPISRPNLTFSTLTVSNMSPEDSSIYLCSVVGISLGPVHFGNGTRLTVT.

The CDR3 DNA is TGTGCCAGTACGGTGTACAATGAGCAGTTCTTC. Its protein product is CASTVYNEQFF. The chain uses TRBV19 and TRBJ2-1; D ambiguous. The CDR3 sequence is 11 residues long. CDR1 is LNHDA and CDR2 is SQIVND in the germline V gene (reference sequence). V was clipped by 7 bases and J by 4 bases, with 5 bases between them. Looking up the rest from reference TRBV19 and TRBJ2-1 gives the full variable domain: DGGITQSPKYLFRKEGQNVTLSCEQNLNHDAMYWYRQDPGQGLRLIYYSQIVNDFQKGDIAEGYSVSREKKESFPLTVTSAQKNPTAFYLCASTVYNEQFFGPGTRLTVL.

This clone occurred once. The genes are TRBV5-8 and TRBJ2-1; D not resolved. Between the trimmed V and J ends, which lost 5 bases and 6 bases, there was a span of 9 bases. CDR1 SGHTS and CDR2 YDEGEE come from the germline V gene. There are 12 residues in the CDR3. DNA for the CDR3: TGTGCCAGCAGTCGACAATCCAATGAGCAGTTCTTC. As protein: CASSRQSNEQFF.

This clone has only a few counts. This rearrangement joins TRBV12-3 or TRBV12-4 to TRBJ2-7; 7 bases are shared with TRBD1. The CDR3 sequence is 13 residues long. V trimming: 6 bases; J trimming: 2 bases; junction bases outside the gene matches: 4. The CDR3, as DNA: TGTGCCAGCAGATCCGGGACAGCCTACGAGCAGTACTTC. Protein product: CASRSGTAYEQYF.

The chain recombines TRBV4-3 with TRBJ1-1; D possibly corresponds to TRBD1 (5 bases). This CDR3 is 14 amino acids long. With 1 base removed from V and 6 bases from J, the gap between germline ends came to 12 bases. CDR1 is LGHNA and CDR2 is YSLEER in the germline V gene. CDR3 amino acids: CASSQAHRYSEAFF. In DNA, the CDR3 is TGCGCCAGCAGCCAAGCCCACAGGTACTCTGAAGCTTTCTTT.

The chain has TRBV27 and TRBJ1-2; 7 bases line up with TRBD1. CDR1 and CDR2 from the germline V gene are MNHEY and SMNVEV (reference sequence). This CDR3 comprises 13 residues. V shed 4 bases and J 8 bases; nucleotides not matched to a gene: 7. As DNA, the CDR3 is TGTGCCAGCAGTTGGGGGGACAGAAAGGGCTACACCTTC. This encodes CASSWGDRKGYTF.

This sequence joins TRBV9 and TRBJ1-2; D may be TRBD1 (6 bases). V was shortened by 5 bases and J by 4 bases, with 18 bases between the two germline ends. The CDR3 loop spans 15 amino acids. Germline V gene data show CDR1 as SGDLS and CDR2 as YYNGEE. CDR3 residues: CASRDPGTFGYGYTF. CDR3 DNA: TGTGCCAGCAGGGACCCCGGGACATTCGGCTATGGCTACACCTTC.

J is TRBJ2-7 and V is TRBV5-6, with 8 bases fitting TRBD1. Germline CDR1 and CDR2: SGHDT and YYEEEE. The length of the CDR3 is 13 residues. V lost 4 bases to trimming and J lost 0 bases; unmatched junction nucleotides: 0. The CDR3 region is CASSGQGSYEQYF. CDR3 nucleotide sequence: TGTGCCAGCAGCGGACAGGGCTCCTACGAGCAGTACTTC. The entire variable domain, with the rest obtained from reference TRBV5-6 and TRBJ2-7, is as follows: DAGVTQSPTHLIKTRGQQVTLRCSPKSGHDTVSWYQQALGQGPQFIFQYYEEEERQRGNFPDRFSGHQFPNYSSELNVNALLLGDSALYLCASSGQGSYEQYFGPGTRLTVT.

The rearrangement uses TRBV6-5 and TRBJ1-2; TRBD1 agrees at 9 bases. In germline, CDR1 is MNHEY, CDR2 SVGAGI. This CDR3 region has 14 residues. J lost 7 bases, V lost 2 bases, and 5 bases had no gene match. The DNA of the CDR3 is TGTGCCAGCAGTTACCCGACAGGGGGTGGTGGCTACACCTTC. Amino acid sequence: CASSYPTGGGGYTF.